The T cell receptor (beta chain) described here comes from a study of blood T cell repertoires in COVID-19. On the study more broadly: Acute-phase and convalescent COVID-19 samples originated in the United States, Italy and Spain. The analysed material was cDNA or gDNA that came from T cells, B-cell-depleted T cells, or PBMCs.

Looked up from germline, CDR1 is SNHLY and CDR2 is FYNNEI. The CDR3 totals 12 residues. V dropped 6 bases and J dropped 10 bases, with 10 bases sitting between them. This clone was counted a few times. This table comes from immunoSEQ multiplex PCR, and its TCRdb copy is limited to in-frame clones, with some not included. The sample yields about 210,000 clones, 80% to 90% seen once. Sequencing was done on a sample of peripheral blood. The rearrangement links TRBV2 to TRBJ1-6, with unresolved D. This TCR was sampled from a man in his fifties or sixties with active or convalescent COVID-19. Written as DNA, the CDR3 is TGTGCCAGCAGGCTGACGAGGTCACCCCTCCACTTT. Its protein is CASRLTRSPLHF.